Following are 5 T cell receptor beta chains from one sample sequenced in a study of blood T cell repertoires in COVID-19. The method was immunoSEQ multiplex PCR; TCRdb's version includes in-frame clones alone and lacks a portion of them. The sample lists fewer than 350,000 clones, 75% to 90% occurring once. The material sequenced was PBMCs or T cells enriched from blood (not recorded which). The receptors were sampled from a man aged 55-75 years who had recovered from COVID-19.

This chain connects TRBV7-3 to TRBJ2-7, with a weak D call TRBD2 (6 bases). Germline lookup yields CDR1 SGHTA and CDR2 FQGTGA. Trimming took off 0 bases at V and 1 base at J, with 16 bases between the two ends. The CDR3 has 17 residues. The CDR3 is CASSLTAVADFSYEQYF. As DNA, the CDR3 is TGTGCCAGCAGCTTAACGGCCGTAGCGGATTTTTCCTACGAGCAGTACTTC. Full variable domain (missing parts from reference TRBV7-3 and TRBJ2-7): GAGVSQTPSNKVTEKGKYVELRCDPISGHTALYWYRQSLGQGPEFLIYFQGTGAADDSGLPNDRFFAVRPEGSVSTLKIQRTERGDSAVYLCASSLTAVADFSYEQYFGPGTRLTVT.

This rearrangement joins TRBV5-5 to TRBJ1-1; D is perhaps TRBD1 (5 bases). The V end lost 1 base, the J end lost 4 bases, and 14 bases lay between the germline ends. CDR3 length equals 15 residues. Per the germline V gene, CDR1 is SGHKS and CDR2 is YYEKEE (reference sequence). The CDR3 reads CASSLWGERSTEAFF. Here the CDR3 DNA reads TGTGCCAGCAGCTTGTGGGGGGAAAGGAGCACTGAAGCTTTCTTT.

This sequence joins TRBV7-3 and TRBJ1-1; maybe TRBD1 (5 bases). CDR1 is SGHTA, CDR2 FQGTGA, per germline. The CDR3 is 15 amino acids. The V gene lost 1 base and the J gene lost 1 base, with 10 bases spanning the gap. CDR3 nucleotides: TGTGCCAGCAGCTTAATCGGGGGAGGGAACACTGAAGCTTTCTTT. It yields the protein CASSLIGGGNTEAFF.

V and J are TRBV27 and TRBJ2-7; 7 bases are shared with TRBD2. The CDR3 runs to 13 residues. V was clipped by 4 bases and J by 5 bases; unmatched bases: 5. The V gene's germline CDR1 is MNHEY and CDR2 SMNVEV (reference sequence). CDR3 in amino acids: CASSSTSWNEQYF. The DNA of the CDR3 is TGTGCCAGCAGTTCGACTAGCTGGAACGAGCAGTACTTC.

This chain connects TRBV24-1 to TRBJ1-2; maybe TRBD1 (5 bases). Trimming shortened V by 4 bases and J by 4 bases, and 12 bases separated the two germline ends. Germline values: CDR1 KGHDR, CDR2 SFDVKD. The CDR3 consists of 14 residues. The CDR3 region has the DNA TGTGCCACCAGTGAGGCAGGGTGGAGCTATGGCTACACCTTC. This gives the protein CATSEAGWSYGYTF.